This TCR beta chain stems from a study of blood T cell repertoires in COVID-19. About the research overall: Acute-phase and convalescent COVID-19 samples originated in the United States, Italy and Spain. Nucleic acid was either cDNA or gDNA, and it came from T cells, B-cell-depleted T cells, or PBMCs.

Assay used: immunoSEQ multiplex PCR; TCRdb lists only in-frame clones, some missing. The profile shows tens of thousands of clones, 85% to 90% of them singletons. Trimming shortened V by 5 bases and J by 4 bases, and 17 bases separated the two germline ends. The CDR3 consists of 16 residues. CDR1 and CDR2 from the germline V gene are SSHAT and FNYEAQ (reference sequence). This chain joins TRBV7-7 and TRBJ2-2; perhaps TRBD2 as D (6 bases). The sample taken for sequencing was PBMCs or T cells enriched from blood (not recorded which). This TCR was recovered from a woman between 35 and 50 years old who had recovered from COVID-19. Here the CDR3 reads CASSPNPAGSTGELFF. Written as DNA, the CDR3 is TGTGCCAGCAGCCCTAACCCGGCCGGGAGCACCGGGGAGCTGTTTTTT.